Each of the 4 T cell receptor beta chains below was sequenced from the same sample in a study of T cells after posttransplantation cyclophosphamide. Treatment was busulfan-fludarabine conditioning, a marrow graft, and cyclophosphamide on days +3 and +4. Some clones are missing from TCRdb's copy, which holds only in-frame ones; the method was immunoSEQ multiplex PCR. Observed in the sample are approximately 25,000 clones, none of them singletons. Sequenced here: PBMCs, sampled after allogeneic stem cell transplant with posttransplant cyclophosphamide. The receptor source for this set is a male patient in his late teens or twenties who received an allogeneic stem cell transplant from a related donor, was CMV-positive, and had no GVHD. Some T cells may possibly be graft donor cells.

In its sample, this clone was seen many times. J is TRBJ2-1 and V is TRBV4-1; 13 bases match TRBD2. This CDR3 is built from 17 residues. After removal of 4 bases from V and 5 bases from J, the junction contained 8 bases not matched to a gene. Looked up from germline, CDR1 is MGHRA and CDR2 is YSYEKL. CDR3 residues: CASSPYTSGGAHNEQFF. CDR3 DNA sequence: TGCGCCAGCAGCCCCTACACTAGCGGGGGGGCGCACAATGAGCAGTTCTTC.

This clone showed up many times. The chain employs TRBV30 and TRBJ1-2; maybe TRBD1 (6 bases). Germline-derived CDR1 and CDR2 are GTSNPN and SVGIG (reference sequence). This CDR3 is 13 amino acids long. Trimming stripped 3 bases from V and 8 bases from J, with 16 bases between. CDR3 DNA sequence: TGTGCCTGGAGCCTGTTACAGGGATGGGGCTACACCTTC. The encoded protein is CAWSLLQGWGYTF.

Ten or more counts support this clone. This chain links TRBV18 with TRBJ1-2; D gene ambiguous. The CDR3 extends over 13 amino acids. Germline assignment: CDR1 KGHSH and CDR2 LQKENI. The germline V and J ends were trimmed by 3 bases and 7 bases, with 12 bases remaining between them. The CDR3, as DNA: TGTGCCAGCTCACCTTCGGGGAGTGGTGGCTACACCTTC. It yields the protein CASSPSGSGGYTF.

This clone was observed at least ten times. V and J are TRBV28 and TRBJ1-5; 8 nucleotides align to TRBD1. Germline CDR1 is MDHEN and CDR2 is SYDVKM. The junction had 9 bases not matched to a gene; V was cut back by 7 bases and J by 4 bases. The CDR3 spans 15 residues. The DNA of the CDR3 is TGTGCCAGCATTCGGAGACAGGGGTGGAATCAGCCCCAGCATTTT. The encoded protein is CASIRRQGWNQPQHF.